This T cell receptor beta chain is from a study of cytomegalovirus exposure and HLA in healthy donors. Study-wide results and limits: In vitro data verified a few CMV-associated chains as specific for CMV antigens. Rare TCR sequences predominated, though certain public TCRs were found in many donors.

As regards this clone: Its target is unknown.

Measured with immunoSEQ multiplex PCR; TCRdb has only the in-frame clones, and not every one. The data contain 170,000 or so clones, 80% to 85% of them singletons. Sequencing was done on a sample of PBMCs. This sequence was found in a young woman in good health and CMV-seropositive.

CDR3 nucleotide sequence: TGCGCCAGCAGCCAAGATATTGGAGGGTATCAGCCCCAGCATTTT. This sequence encodes CASSQDIGGYQPQHF. The rearrangement joins TRBV4-3 to TRBJ1-5; D is uncertain. Germline V gene lookup returns CDR1 LGHNA and CDR2 YSLEER. The V end lost 0 bases, the J end lost 5 bases, and 11 bases lay between the germline ends. This CDR3 has 15 amino acids.